The next 21 T cell receptor beta chains were all read from a single sample in a study of T cell responses to AZD1222 COVID-19 vaccine. TCRdb keeps only in-frame clones here, not all; method: immunoSEQ multiplex PCR. Seen here are around 90,000 clones, about 90% observed once, and the top ten hold less than 5.5%. Sequenced here: peripheral blood, sampled on day 0 of MenACWY control vaccination. The origin of the receptors is an adult in good health.

V gene TRBV18 combines with J gene TRBJ1-2; 10 positions agree with TRBD1. Germline assignment: CDR1 KGHSH and CDR2 LQKENI. V lost 2 bases to trimming and J lost 5 bases; unmatched junction nucleotides: 8. This CDR3 spans 16 amino acids. As DNA, the CDR3 is TGTGCCAGCTCACCAATTGGCCCGGGACAGGGGTATGGCTACACCTTC. Encoded protein: CASSPIGPGQGYGYTF.

This sequence joins TRBV7-3 and TRBJ2-3; no clear D gene. The CDR3 is made up of 14 amino acids. Germline CDR1 SGHTA, CDR2 FQGTGA. V was pared by 5 bases and J by 0 bases, with 9 bases between. This chain's CDR3 is CASSLSGSTDTQYF. CDR3 coding DNA: TGTGCCAGCAGCCTCTCGGGCAGCACAGATACGCAGTATTTT.

The chain uses TRBV28 and TRBJ1-2; 8 bases line up with TRBD1. The germline V gene has CDR1 MDHEN and CDR2 SYDVKM. J was trimmed by 4 bases and V by 6 bases; bases with no gene match: 10. The CDR3 loop spans 15 amino acids. CDR3 nucleotide sequence: TGTGCCAGCAGACGACAGGGGACGAACGCCTATGGCTACACCTTC. It specifies CASRRQGTNAYGYTF.

The chain joins TRBV6-2 or TRBV6-3 to TRBJ1-2, with D possibly being TRBD1 (5 bases). The germline V gene encodes CDR1 MNHEY and CDR2 SVGEGT. Deletions cut 5 bases from V and 4 bases from J, with 17 bases between. The CDR3 is made up of 15 amino acids. For the CDR3, the DNA is TGTGCCAGCAGTCCCCGGGGCTTAGCCAGCTATGGCTACACCTTC. Translating it yields CASSPRGLASYGYTF.

The chain combines TRBV5-1 with TRBJ2-3; 7 nucleotides line up with TRBD2. Germline V CDR1 and CDR2: SGHRS, YFSETQ. The junction had 3 bases not matched to a gene; V was cut back by 5 bases and J by 0 bases. This CDR3 has 14 residues. The CDR3 reads CASRRGSSTDTQYF. Written as DNA, the CDR3 is TGCGCCAGCAGGCGGGGGAGTAGCACAGATACGCAGTATTTT.

This clone was seen a handful of times. This chain connects TRBV29-1 to TRBJ1-2; tentative D call: TRBD1 (6 bases). The CDR3 loop spans 12 amino acids. Germline lookup yields CDR1 SQVTM and CDR2 ANQGSEA. V was cut by 3 bases and J by 8 bases, with 13 bases left in between. The CDR3 nucleotides read TGCAGCGTTGAGGCAGGGGCGGGCGGCTACACCTTC. Translated: CSVEAGAGGYTF.

The CDR3 DNA follows: TGTGCCAGCAGCTCTTCTCCGCAGGATGAAAAACTGTTTTTT. Its translation: CASSSSPQDEKLFF. The chain combines TRBV5-5 with TRBJ1-4; D is undetermined. The CDR3 length is 14 residues. V lost 3 bases to trimming and J lost 6 bases, with 12 bases between them. The V gene's germline CDR1 is SGHKS and CDR2 YYEKEE (reference sequence).

The J gene is TRBJ2-7, the V gene TRBV28; D is undetermined. This CDR3 contains 12 residues. Germline lookup yields CDR1 MDHEN and CDR2 SYDVKM. Trimming removed 2 bases from V and 6 bases from J, with 8 bases in between. Here the CDR3 reads CASSLVRTEQYF. CDR3 nucleotide sequence: TGTGCCAGCAGTTTAGTCAGGACCGAGCAGTACTTC.

The CDR3 spells CSVGDRVPEQYF. CDR3 DNA: TGCAGCGTTGGGGACAGGGTGCCCGAGCAGTACTTC. V gene TRBV29-1 combines with J gene TRBJ2-7, with 9 bases aligning to TRBD1. The V segment lost 4 bases and the J segment 6 bases; nucleotides outside the gene matches: 4. The CDR3 consists of 12 residues. CDR1 and CDR2 from the germline V gene are SQVTM and ANQGSEA.

This chain connects TRBV28 to TRBJ1-2, with 8 bases lining up with TRBD1. CDR1 is MDHEN, CDR2 SYDVKM, per germline. This CDR3 region has 14 residues. J was trimmed by 6 bases and V by 3 bases; bases with no gene match: 6. CDR3 coding DNA: TGTGCCAGCAGTTTGCTCCAGGGGGCCCATGGCTACACCTTC. Residues: CASSLLQGAHGYTF.

This rearrangement joins TRBV5-1 to TRBJ2-5; 9 nucleotides match TRBD2. In germline, CDR1 is SGHRS, CDR2 YFSETQ. This CDR3 comprises 16 residues. Unmatched junction bases numbered 7, after V lost 4 bases and J lost 0 bases. This CDR3 is CASSRGSSGDQETQYF. The CDR3 nucleotides read TGCGCCAGCAGCCGAGGTTCTAGCGGGGACCAAGAGACCCAGTACTTC.

This clone was detected once. The chain joins TRBV4-2 to TRBJ2-7; 12 bases align to TRBD2. V dropped 1 base and J dropped 2; count of bases not matched to a gene: 6. There are 17 residues in the CDR3. Germline CDR1 is LGHNA and CDR2 is YNFKEQ. The CDR3 region has the DNA TGTGCCAGCAGCCAAGGGCCCGGACTAGCGGGAACCTACGAGCAGTACTTC. It encodes CASSQGPGLAGTYEQYF.

The chain is built from TRBV28 and TRBJ1-4; D uncertain. Germline V lookup: CDR1 MDHEN, CDR2 SYDVKM. Trimming took off 5 bases at V and 0 bases at J, with 7 bases between the two ends. This CDR3 is 14 amino acids long. The DNA of the CDR3 is TGTGCCAGCAGTGGACGGTCAACTAATGAAAAACTGTTTTTT. This gives the protein CASSGRSTNEKLFF.

The chain has TRBV24-1 and TRBJ2-3, with D perhaps being TRBD1 or TRBD2 (5 bases each). The CDR3 consists of 15 residues. Germline V gives CDR1 KGHDR, CDR2 SFDVKD. Trimming shortened V by 4 bases and J by 3 bases, and 13 bases separated the two germline ends. In DNA, the CDR3 is TGTGCCACCAGTGAGCAGGGAGATTGGACAGATACGCAGTATTTT. Its translation: CATSEQGDWTDTQYF.

The CDR3 nucleotides read TGTGCCACAACCGCTAGCAATCAGCCCCAGCATTTT. This translates into CATTASNQPQHF. The J gene is TRBJ1-5, the V gene TRBV12-3 or TRBV12-4; unclear D gene. The CDR3 runs 12 residues. The germline V and J ends were trimmed by 10 bases and 0 bases, with 7 bases remaining between them.

This clone was observed a single time. This chain connects TRBV2 to TRBJ1-3; 9 nucleotides match TRBD1. Germline CDR1 and CDR2: SNHLY and FYNNEI. This CDR3 has 19 residues. J lost 0 bases, V lost 6 bases, and 15 bases had no gene match. CDR3 region: CASSQIRDRVSLSGNTIYF. The CDR3 DNA reads TGTGCCAGCAGCCAGATCCGGGACAGGGTTTCCCTCTCTGGAAACACCATATATTTT.

The chain carries TRBV6-5 and TRBJ1-2; possibly TRBD1 for D (5 bases). V was trimmed by 6 bases and J by 8 bases, leaving 13 bases between them. The CDR3 spans 12 residues. CDR1 and CDR2 from the germline V gene are MNHEY and SVGAGI. CDR3 amino acids: CASRAGRGGYTF. DNA of the CDR3: TGTGCCAGCAGGGCGGGGAGGGGCGGCTACACCTTC.

This chain connects TRBV9 to TRBJ1-5; perhaps TRBD1 as D (5 bases). The CDR3 is 15 amino acids. V lost 0 bases and J lost 3, with 10 bases in between. CDR1 is SGDLS, CDR2 YYNGEE, per germline. CDR3 loop: CASSVGWDPNQPQHF. The CDR3 region has the DNA TGTGCCAGCAGCGTAGGTTGGGACCCCAATCAGCCCCAGCATTTT.

The chain joins TRBV6-2 or TRBV6-3 to TRBJ2-2; no definite D call. In germline, CDR1 is MNHEY, CDR2 SVGEGT. V gave up 8 bases and J gave up 0 bases, with 22 bases separating them. The CDR3 runs to 18 residues. The CDR3 sequence: CASRRVTQPTSNTGELFF. CDR3 DNA: TGTGCCAGCCGCCGGGTTACCCAGCCCACATCGAACACCGGGGAGCTGTTTTTT.

The J gene is TRBJ1-2, the V gene TRBV7-9, with D perhaps TRBD1 (6 bases). The germline V gene has CDR1 SEHNR and CDR2 FQNEAQ (reference sequence). V was trimmed by 5 bases and J by 2 bases, leaving 9 bases between them. The CDR3 is 13 residues long. CDR3 nucleotides: TGTGCCAGCAGCCGGACAGAGAACTATGGCTACACCTTC. It specifies CASSRTENYGYTF.

CDR3 in DNA: TGTGCCACCAGGAAGACACTAAGCTCCTACAATGAGCAGTTCTTC. Its protein is CATRKTLSSYNEQFF. V is TRBV15 and J is TRBJ2-1, with D uncertain. The CDR3 runs 15 residues. V was shortened by 6 bases and J by 0 bases, with 12 bases between the two germline ends. Per germline, CDR1 LNHNV and CDR2 YYDKDF (reference sequence).